Included here is one T cell receptor beta chain sequence, with context. The germline CDR1 and CDR2 sequences are MNHEY and SMNVEV (reference sequence). The CDR3 is 13 amino acids. Trimming took 2 bases from V and 5 from J, leaving 7 bases between them. This was a deep-level run. How the authors handled the data: ImmunoSEQ output held junction-only sequences without quality scores, so filtering differed. Produced via immunoSEQ multiplex PCR; TCRdb's table is partial and in-frame only. The DNA was the basis for D and trimming; V, J and clone size are from that table. Of some 790,000 clones listed, 72% are singletons. This sample was included in a study of shared clonotypes between healthy human individuals. Overall study: The cohort had two women and a few men, ages 18 to 49.

Splitting of CD4+ cells produced CD45RA+ naive and CD45RA-negative memory subsets. Material: memory CD4+ T cells sorted from blood. Subset reported: CD45RA-negative fraction. The V gene is TRBV27, the J gene TRBJ1-5; D is uncertain. The clonotype originates from a woman in her twenties or thirties in good health. Here the CDR3 DNA reads TGTGCCAGCAGTTTAACCCGGGATCAGCCCCAGCATTTT. Its protein is CASSLTRDQPQHF.